The 18 T cell receptor beta chains reported below all come from one sample, sequenced in a study of blood T cell repertoires in COVID-19. TCRdb's table, derived via immunoSEQ multiplex PCR, lists solely in-frame clones and lacks some. The table shows 120,000 or so clones, with more than 75% occurring only once. The source material was peripheral blood. All receptors come from a man aged 60 to 75 with acute or convalescent COVID-19.

The V gene is TRBV24-1, the J gene TRBJ1-2, with 8 bases aligning to TRBD1. CDR3 length equals 15 residues. The V gene's germline CDR1 is KGHDR and CDR2 SFDVKD. V lost 10 bases, J lost 2 bases, and 11 bases stayed unmatched. In nucleotides, the CDR3 is TGTGCCACTTCCCAGACAGGGGCGCTCAACTATGGCTACACCTTC. The encoded protein is CATSQTGALNYGYTF.

In this sample, this clone turned up a few times. Different DNA sequences within this sample yield the same CDR3. V usage is TRBV28 and J usage is TRBJ2-7, with a possible D match to TRBD2 (6 bases). Per the germline V gene, CDR1 is MDHEN and CDR2 is SYDVKM. The germline V and J ends were trimmed by 2 bases and 0 bases, with 14 bases remaining between them. The CDR3 is made up of 16 amino acids. The DNA of the CDR3 is TGTGCCAGCAGTTTAGCCGGGACTTCGGCCTCCTACGAGCAGTACTTC. Translating gives CASSLAGTSASYEQYF.

The rearrangement links TRBV5-1 to TRBJ2-2; weak D call: TRBD2 (5 bases). The CDR3 is made up of 16 amino acids. Trimming pared 2 bases from V and 5 bases from J, leaving 16 bases between. Germline CDR1 and CDR2: SGHRS and YFSETQ. The CDR3 here is CASSFLRPTGTGELFF. CDR3 DNA sequence: TGCGCCAGCAGCTTCCTCCGACCTACGGGGACCGGGGAGCTGTTTTTT.

With respect to this clone: This sample includes further DNA sequences coding for the same CDR3. The chain couples TRBV5-1 to TRBJ1-1; TRBD1 aligns across 8 bases. With V trimmed by 4 bases and J by 1 base, 3 bases remained unmatched. From germline, CDR1 is SGHRS and CDR2 YFSETQ. This CDR3 region has 14 residues. CDR3 protein: CASSRGQGNTEAFF. CDR3 bases: TGCGCCAGCAGCCGTGGACAGGGGAACACTGAAGCTTTCTTT.

The genes are TRBV7-8 and TRBJ2-2, with D perhaps matching TRBD2 (6 bases). CDR1 and CDR2 (germline): SGHVS, FQNEAQ. The germline V and J ends were trimmed by 5 bases and 7 bases, with 14 bases remaining between them. This CDR3 is built from 14 residues. CDR3 coding DNA: TGTGCCAGCAGCCAGGGAGGATCGCACGGGGAGCTGTTTTTT. Its translation is CASSQGGSHGELFF.

The chain carries TRBV19 and TRBJ1-1; D is perhaps TRBD1 (6 bases). This CDR3 is built from 14 residues. The V and J ends lost 4 bases and 1 base respectively, with 10 bases between them. Germline CDR1 reads LNHDA; CDR2 reads SQIVND (reference sequence). CDR3 coding DNA: TGTGCCAGTAGTAGGCAGGGGTCGAACACTGAAGCTTTCTTT. It is translated as CASSRQGSNTEAFF.

V gene TRBV28 combines with J gene TRBJ2-5, with D maybe TRBD1 (6 bases). Germline CDR1 and CDR2: MDHEN and SYDVKM. The CDR3 loop spans 14 amino acids. The V end lost 4 bases, the J end lost 2 bases, and 11 bases lay between the germline ends. CDR3 DNA sequence: TGTGCCAGCAGTTCCGGACAGTCTCAAGAGACCCAGTACTTC. Its protein is CASSSGQSQETQYF.

The CDR3 DNA sequence: TGTGCCAGCAGTCCAGTAGCGGGGCTGGGCTCCTACAATGAGCAGTTCTTC. It codes for CASSPVAGLGSYNEQFF. The gene calls are TRBV7-2 and TRBJ2-1; 8 nucleotides align to TRBD2. This CDR3 spans 17 amino acids. V trimming: 6 bases; J trimming: 0 bases; junction bases outside the gene matches: 10. The germline V gene encodes CDR1 SGHTA and CDR2 FQGNSA.

The chain combines TRBV19 with TRBJ2-2, with 10 positions matching TRBD2. Per the germline V gene, CDR1 is LNHDA and CDR2 is SQIVND (reference sequence). The CDR3 is 17 residues long. V was pared by 1 base and J by 2 bases, with 4 bases of the junction left unmatched. CDR3 nucleotide sequence: TGTGCCAGTAGTATAGTGGGACTAGCGCGTAACACCGGGGAGCTGTTTTTT. Protein: CASSIVGLARNTGELFF.

V is TRBV5-1 and J is TRBJ2-1, with D possibly TRBD2 on 5 matching bases. V lost 1 base and J lost 8, with 10 bases in between. Germline V gene lookup returns CDR1 SGHRS and CDR2 YFSETQ. This CDR3 is built from 13 residues. CDR3 bases: TGCGCCAGCAGCTTGAGAGGGATCGATGAGCAGTTCTTC. It specifies CASSLRGIDEQFF. The whole variable domain, filled in from reference TRBV5-1 and TRBJ2-1, reads KAGVTQTPRYLIKTRGQQVTLSCSPISGHRSVSWYQQTPGQGLQFLFEYFSETQRNKGNFPGRFSGRQFSNSRSEMNVSTLELGDSALYLCASSLRGIDEQFFGPGTRLTVL.

The rearrangement links TRBV7-8 to TRBJ2-7; D tentatively reads TRBD1 or TRBD2 (6 bases each). This CDR3 is 14 amino acids long. Trimming pared 5 bases from V and 3 bases from J, leaving 14 bases between. Germline assignment: CDR1 SGHVS and CDR2 FQNEAQ. The CDR3 here is CASSRRGRVYEQYF. The CDR3 nucleotides read TGTGCCAGCAGCCGGAGGGGGAGAGTCTACGAGCAGTACTTC.

This chain uses TRBV2 with TRBJ2-7; D might be TRBD1 (5 bases). The germline V gene has CDR1 SNHLY and CDR2 FYNNEI. Between the trimmed V and J ends, which lost 5 bases and 4 bases, there was a span of 9 bases. The length of the CDR3 is 12 residues. CDR3 nucleotide sequence: TGTGCCAGCAGTCGCGACAGTTACGAGCAGTACTTC. Amino acids: CASSRDSYEQYF.

The chain employs TRBV7-2 and TRBJ1-2, with D maybe TRBD1 (6 bases). Germline CDR1 SGHTA, CDR2 FQGNSA. V shed 1 base and J shed 8 bases, with 14 bases lying between them. This CDR3 is built from 14 residues. CDR3 region: CASSLGATGGGYTF. The CDR3 nucleotides read TGTGCCAGCAGCTTAGGGGCGACAGGCGGCGGCTACACCTTC.

This chain uses TRBV27 with TRBJ1-2; D perhaps matches TRBD1 (5 bases). Germline CDR1 MNHEY, CDR2 SMNVEV (reference sequence). V gave up 0 bases and J gave up 5 bases, with 7 bases separating them. The CDR3 runs to 13 residues. The CDR3 region has the DNA TGTGCCAGCAGTTTATCGCCAGGGTATGGCTACACCTTC. This sequence encodes CASSLSPGYGYTF.

The genes are TRBV18 and TRBJ2-7; 9 bases map to TRBD1. V was clipped by 4 bases and J by 2 bases; unmatched bases: 6. Germline CDR1 KGHSH, CDR2 LQKENI. The CDR3 contains 15 residues. The DNA of the CDR3 is TGTGCCAGCTCACTACGGGACAGGGACCCCTACGAGCAGTACTTC. Its translation: CASSLRDRDPYEQYF.

The rearrangement uses TRBV7-9 and TRBJ2-3; 11 bases agree with TRBD2. Germline V gene sequence: CDR1 SEHNR, CDR2 FQNEAQ (reference sequence). Losses at the gene ends were 5 bases for V and 3 bases for J; bases not matched to a gene: 7. The CDR3 has 16 residues. The CDR3 nucleotides read TGTGCCAGCAGCCCAGGGACTAGCGGTAAAACAGATACGCAGTATTTT. Residues: CASSPGTSGKTDTQYF.

V usage is TRBV18 and J usage is TRBJ2-2; 8 bases are shared with TRBD2. V trimming: 4 bases; J trimming: 7 bases; junction bases outside the gene matches: 5. CDR1 is KGHSH and CDR2 is LQKENI in the germline V gene. The CDR3 spans 14 residues. This chain's CDR3 is CASSRGRTDGELFF. The CDR3 nucleotides are TGTGCCAGCTCACGCGGGAGGACCGACGGGGAGCTGTTTTTT.

The gene calls are TRBV11-3 and TRBJ2-1; 7 bases agree with TRBD2. Germline CDR1 is SGHNT and CDR2 is YENEEA. The V segment lost 4 bases and the J segment 10 bases; nucleotides outside the gene matches: 4. The CDR3 runs to 12 residues. In DNA, the CDR3 is TGTGCCAGCAGCTCTTCTAGCGGCGAGCAGTTCTTC. Protein sequence: CASSSSSGEQFF.